This T cell receptor beta chain was documented in a study of regulatory T cells in long-lasting Graves disease (dated by TCRdb to the early 2020s). Some background on the complete study: Newly diagnosed Graves' disease patients had taken antithyroid drugs for less than 3 months. Patients with persistent Graves' disease were compared with patients with newly diagnosed Graves' disease using TCR sequencing and RNA sequencing of peripheral blood. The study took place in China and was registered as a clinical trial. A total of approximately 35 samples underwent TCR sequencing: around 13 from persistent and 20 from newly diagnosed Graves' disease patients.

Beyond this particular receptor, the publication reports: Compared with newly diagnosed patients, persistent Graves' disease patients had lower TCR Shannon entropy and fewer highly expanded clones, which suggests clonal expansion. The small sample size was acknowledged by the authors as a limitation that may reduce accuracy. TRBV28, TRBJ1-2 and TRBJ2-5 were preferentially used in persistent disease, while TRBV20-1 and TRBJ2-1 were favored in newly diagnosed disease. Peripheral blood alone was examined, since thyroid tissue, which constituted the primary lesion, could not be accessed. Patients with persistent disease shared more public clonotypes (about 3,000) than newly diagnosed patients did (more than 900). Sequencing and analysis were restricted to the TCR beta chain.

The CDR3 numbers 17 residues from cysteine through phenylalanine. This entry keeps only the CDR3 DNA: 51 bases, framed from base 1. The CDR1 and CDR2 encoded by the germline V gene are SNHLY and FYNNEI. The sample's time point label, decoded: newly diagnosed GD, antithyroid drugs for less than 3 months. RNA was extracted from PBMCs in TRIzol for both TCR sequencing and RNA sequencing. The diagnosis of Graves' disease followed American Thyroid Association guidelines. Recruitment of patients was carried out at an endocrinology department in Xi'an, China. Each patient gave 9 to 10 milliliters of peripheral blood, collected in an EDTA anticoagulant tube. Ficoll Paque Plus density gradient separation was used to isolate PBMCs, and no additional T cell sorting was done. An Agilent 2100 Bioanalyzer and agarose gel were used to check RNA quality, while a NanoDrop 2000 measured RNA concentration. The library was produced with multiplex PCR. These reads were obtained on an Illumina HiSeq 4000. CDR3 regions were amplified by Arm-PCR with iRepertoire HTBI primers to construct TCR beta libraries. Before sequencing, the PCR products underwent gel purification. The source study handled its data this way. Gene usage analysis of CDR3 amino acid clonotypes used the approximately 62 TRBV and 14 to 15 TRBJ segments found across samples. COPE and FqMerger were used to merge the filtered high-quality paired reads into contigs. BLAST was used to align contigs to IMGT TRBV, TRBD and TRBJ reference genes, and CDR3 was defined according to IMGT. Any clonotype with a frequency above 0.1% was classified as a highly expanded clone. Repertoire diversity was measured by Shannon entropy, and V-J evenness by the Gini coefficient. A clonotype found in more than one individual was treated as public. TCRdb ran its own pipeline on the public reads, namely fastp trimming at Q25 and MiXCR clone calling, and kept in-frame beta chains. For every CDR3 protein sequence, its rows merge into one entry that carries the most common genes and DNA. None of the V and J calls come from the authors' own analysis; TCRdb made them. For this sample there are about 520,000 distinct CDR3 sequences; around 12% appear just once. The ten top clones hold 8% to 10% of the sample.

This clonotype was seen at least ten times. Its antigen target is currently unknown. Per-base quality was not reported, and no clone a single base away is much larger than it. This sample also appeared in a second study, on T cells in Graves' hyperthyroidism and ophthalmopathy. The other study reports the following: Stable Graves' hyperthyroidism was defined as the absence of progression to ophthalmopathy over 18 months of follow-up. Hyperthyroidism patients were aged 18 to 65 years and newly diagnosed, with disease duration of less than 2 months. Exclusion was applied to patients with uncontrolled infections, other autoimmune diseases, pregnancy or lactation. Clinical symptoms, serum thyroxine and TRAb, thyroid ultrasound, and orbital computed tomography formed the basis for the diagnoses. The first round of RT-PCR for the TCR CDR3 was performed with the HTBI primer set and the Qiagen OneStep RT-PCR kit. Most expanded thyroid clonotypes (frequency above 0.001) were also found in blood, which suggests that blood repertoires may mirror thyroid immune responses. A 13 V-J signature model separated ophthalmopathy from stable hyperthyroidism, with about 88% sensitivity and 81.08% specificity in cross-validation and 80%/75% in testing. In validation, progression to ophthalmopathy was predicted by the model with almost 71% sensitivity and 72.22% specificity, a median of roughly six months before onset. TCR V-J signatures able to tell the groups apart were searched for in a discovery cohort of approximately 95 patients, of whom roughly 42 had Graves' ophthalmopathy and around 56 had stable Graves' hyperthyroidism. Prospective prediction of ophthalmopathy was tested in an independent validation cohort consisting of some 20 hyperthyroidism patients and around 16 patients who later progressed to ophthalmopathy. The approximately 97 discovery patients were randomly divided into training and test sets at a 7:3 ratio. In addition, the study compared T-cell repertoires in thyroid tissue and in blood from roughly 6 Graves' hyperthyroidism patients. After blood sampling, hyperthyroidism patients were treated with methimazole at a starting dose of 30 mg daily, and ophthalmopathy patients were treated with high-dose intravenous methylprednisolone. Libraries were constructed in a second round of multiplex PCR, after which size selection and purification were performed. The libraries were sequenced on an Illumina HiSeq2000 using paired-end 100 bp reads. SOAPnuke was used to process the raw data, throwing out any read that contained adapters or uncalled bases, had a mean Phred below 15, or lacked an exact constant-primer or identifier match. COPE v1.2.5 was used to merge the high-quality paired reads, and each unique nucleotide sequence was defined as a clonotype. Clonotypes were aligned to IMGT TRBV, TRBD and TRBJ reference segments using MiTCR v1.1. The analysis included only V-J combinations with a frequency above 0.0001, which together covered more than 99% of the repertoires. The TCS score was defined as F50 (clonal expansion) divided by E x V (chaos), with BLOSUM62-based TCRdist calculated between CDR3 peptides within each V-J. Welch's t-statistics and random forest reduced 500 to 550 V-J features to 10 to 15, which were used in a naive Bayes classifier (R e1071). Sample size was not statistically predetermined, and investigators were not blinded to group allocation. According to the paper, TCR Vbeta CDR3 sequencing was carried out on 135 peripheral blood samples, which came from approximately 41 ophthalmopathy, 75 to 80 hyperthyroidism and roughly 17 progressor patients.

This clonotype was sampled from a young woman with Graves disease. Donor details come from another sample of the same person, matched by shared clones. The specimen was peripheral blood mononuclear cells (PBMCs), collected at new diagnosis, from a patient treated with antithyroid drugs. The receptor chain draws on TRBV2 and TRBJ2-7; a tentative D match to TRBD2 spans 6 bases. The DNA reads as follows: TGTCAAGCAGCGAACCTGGGTAGCGGAAGGGCTCCCTACGAGCAGTACTTC. Its protein product is CQAANLGSGRAPYEQYF. Joined to the reference TRBV2 and TRBJ2-7 proteins, this CDR3 gives the full variable domain: EPEVTQTPSHQVTQMGQEVILRCVPISNHLYFYWYRQILGQKVEFLVSFYNNEISEKSEIFDDQFSVERPDGSNFTLKIRSTKLEDSAMYFCQAANLGSGRAPYEQYFGPGTRLTVT.